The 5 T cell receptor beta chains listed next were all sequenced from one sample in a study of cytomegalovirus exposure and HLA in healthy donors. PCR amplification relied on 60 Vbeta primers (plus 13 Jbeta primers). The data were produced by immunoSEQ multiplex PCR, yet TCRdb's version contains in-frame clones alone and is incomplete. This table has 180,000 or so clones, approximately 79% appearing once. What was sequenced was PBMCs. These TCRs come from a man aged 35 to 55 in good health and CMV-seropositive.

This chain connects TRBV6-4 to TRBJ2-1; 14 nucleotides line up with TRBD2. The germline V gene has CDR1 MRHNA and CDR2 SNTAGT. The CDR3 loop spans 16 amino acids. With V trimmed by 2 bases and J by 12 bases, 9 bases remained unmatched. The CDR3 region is CASSDQGLAGASRQFF. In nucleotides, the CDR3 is TGTGCCAGCAGTGACCAGGGACTAGCGGGGGCCAGTAGGCAGTTCTTC.

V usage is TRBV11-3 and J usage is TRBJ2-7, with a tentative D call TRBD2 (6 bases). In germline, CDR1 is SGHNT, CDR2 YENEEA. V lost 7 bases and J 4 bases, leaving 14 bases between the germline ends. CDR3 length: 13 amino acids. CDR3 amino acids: CASNHAGNYEQYF. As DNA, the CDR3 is TGTGCCAGCAACCATGCGGGGAATTACGAGCAGTACTTC.

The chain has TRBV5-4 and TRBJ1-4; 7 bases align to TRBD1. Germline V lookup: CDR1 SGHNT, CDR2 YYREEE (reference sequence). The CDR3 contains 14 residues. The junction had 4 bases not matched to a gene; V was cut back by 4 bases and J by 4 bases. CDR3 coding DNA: TGTGCCAGCAGCGACAGGGTCGGTAATGAAAAACTGTTTTTT. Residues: CASSDRVGNEKLFF.

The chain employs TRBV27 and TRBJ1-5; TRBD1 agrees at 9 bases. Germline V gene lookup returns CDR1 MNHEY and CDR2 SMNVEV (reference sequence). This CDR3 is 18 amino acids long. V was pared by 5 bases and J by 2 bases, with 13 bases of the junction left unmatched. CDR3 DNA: TGTGCCAGCAGTAGACAGGGGGACGGGGGATTTGGCAATCAGCCCCAGCATTTT. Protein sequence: CASSRQGDGGFGNQPQHF.

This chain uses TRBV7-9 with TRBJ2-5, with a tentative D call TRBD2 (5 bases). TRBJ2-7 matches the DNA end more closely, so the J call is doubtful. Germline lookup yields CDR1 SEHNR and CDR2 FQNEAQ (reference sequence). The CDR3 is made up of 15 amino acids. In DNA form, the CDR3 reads TGTGCCAGCAGCGGGCCCCGTGAGGGCGCCTACGAGCAGTACTTC. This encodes CASSGPREGAYEQYF.